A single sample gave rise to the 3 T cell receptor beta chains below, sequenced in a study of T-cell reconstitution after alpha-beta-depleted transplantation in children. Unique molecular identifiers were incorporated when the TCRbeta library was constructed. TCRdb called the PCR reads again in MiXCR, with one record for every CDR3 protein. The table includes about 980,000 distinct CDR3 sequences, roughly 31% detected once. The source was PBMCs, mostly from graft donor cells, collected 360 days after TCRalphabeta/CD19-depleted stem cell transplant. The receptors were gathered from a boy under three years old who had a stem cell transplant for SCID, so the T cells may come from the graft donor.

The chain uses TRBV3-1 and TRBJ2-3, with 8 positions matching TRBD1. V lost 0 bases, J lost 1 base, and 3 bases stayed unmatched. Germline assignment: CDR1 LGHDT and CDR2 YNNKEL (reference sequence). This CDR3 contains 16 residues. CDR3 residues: CASSQDKGQGTDTQYF. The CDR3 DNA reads TGTGCCAGCAGCCAAGATAAGGGACAGGGCACAGATACGCAGTATTTT.

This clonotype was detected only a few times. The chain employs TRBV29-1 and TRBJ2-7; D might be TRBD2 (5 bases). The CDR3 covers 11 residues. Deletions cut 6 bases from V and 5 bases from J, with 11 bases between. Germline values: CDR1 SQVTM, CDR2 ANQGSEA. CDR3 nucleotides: TGCAGCGTGGAGGTGGTCGACGAGCAGTACTTC. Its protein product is CSVEVVDEQYF.

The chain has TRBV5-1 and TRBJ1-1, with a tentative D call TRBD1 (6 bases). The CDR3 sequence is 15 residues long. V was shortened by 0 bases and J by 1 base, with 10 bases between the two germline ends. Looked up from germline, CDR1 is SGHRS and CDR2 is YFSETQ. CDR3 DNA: TGCGCCAGCAGCTTGGAACAGGGTTGGAACACTGAAGCTTTCTTT. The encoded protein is CASSLEQGWNTEAFF.